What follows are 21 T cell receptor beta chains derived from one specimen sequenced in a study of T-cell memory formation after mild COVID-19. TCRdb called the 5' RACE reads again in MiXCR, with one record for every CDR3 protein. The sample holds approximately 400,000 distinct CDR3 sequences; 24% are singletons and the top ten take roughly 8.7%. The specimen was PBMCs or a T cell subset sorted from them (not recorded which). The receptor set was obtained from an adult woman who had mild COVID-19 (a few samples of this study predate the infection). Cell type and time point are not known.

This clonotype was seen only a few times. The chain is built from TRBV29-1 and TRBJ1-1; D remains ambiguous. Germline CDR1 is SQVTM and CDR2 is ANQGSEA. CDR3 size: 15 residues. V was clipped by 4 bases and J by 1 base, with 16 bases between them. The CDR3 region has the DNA TGCAGCGTTGTCCTTGTGGGTCAGAGGAACACTGAAGCTTTCTTT. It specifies CSVVLVGQRNTEAFF. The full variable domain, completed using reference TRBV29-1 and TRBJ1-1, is SAVISQKPSRDICQRGTSLTIQCQVDSQVTMMFWYRQQPGQSLTLIATANQGSEATYESGFVIDKFPISRPNLTFSTLTVSNMSPEDSSIYLCSVVLVGQRNTEAFFGQGTRLTVV.

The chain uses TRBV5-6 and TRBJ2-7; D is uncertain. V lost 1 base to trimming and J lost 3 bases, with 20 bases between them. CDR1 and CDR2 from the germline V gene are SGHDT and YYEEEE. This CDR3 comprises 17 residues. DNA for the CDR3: TGTGCCAGCAGCTTGACCTTGAGGACGCGCACTCGCTACGAGCAGTACTTC. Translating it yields CASSLTLRTRTRYEQYF.

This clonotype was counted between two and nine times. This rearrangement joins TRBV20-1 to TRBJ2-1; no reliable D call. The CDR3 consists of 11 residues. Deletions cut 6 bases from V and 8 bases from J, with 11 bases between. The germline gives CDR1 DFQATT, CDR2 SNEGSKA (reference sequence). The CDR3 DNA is TGCAGTGCAAATAAAGGACATGAGCAGTTCTTC. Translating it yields CSANKGHEQFF.

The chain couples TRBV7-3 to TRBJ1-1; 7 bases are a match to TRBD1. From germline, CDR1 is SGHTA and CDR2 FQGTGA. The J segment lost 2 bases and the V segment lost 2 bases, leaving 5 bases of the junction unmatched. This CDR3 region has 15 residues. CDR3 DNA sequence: TGTGCCAGCAGCTTAGGACAGGTTCAAAACACTGAAGCTTTCTTT. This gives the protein CASSLGQVQNTEAFF.

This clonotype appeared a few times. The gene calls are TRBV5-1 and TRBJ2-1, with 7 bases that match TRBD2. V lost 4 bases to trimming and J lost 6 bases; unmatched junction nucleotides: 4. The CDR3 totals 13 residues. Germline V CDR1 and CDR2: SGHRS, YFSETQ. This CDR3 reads CASSEGLVNEQFF. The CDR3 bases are TGCGCCAGCAGCGAAGGACTAGTCAATGAGCAGTTCTTC.

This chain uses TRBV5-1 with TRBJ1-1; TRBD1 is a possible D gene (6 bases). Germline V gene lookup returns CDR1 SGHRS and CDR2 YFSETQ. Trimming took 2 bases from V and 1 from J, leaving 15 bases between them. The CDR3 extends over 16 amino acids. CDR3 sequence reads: CASSFTGLQQNTEAFF. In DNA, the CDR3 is TGCGCCAGCAGCTTTACAGGGTTGCAGCAGAACACTGAAGCTTTCTTT.

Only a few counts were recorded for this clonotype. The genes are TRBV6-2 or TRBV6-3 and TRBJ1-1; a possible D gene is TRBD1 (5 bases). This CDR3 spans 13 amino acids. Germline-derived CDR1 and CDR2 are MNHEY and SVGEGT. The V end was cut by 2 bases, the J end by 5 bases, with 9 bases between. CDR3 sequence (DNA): TGTGCCAGCAGTTACATGGGGGGGACTGAAGCTTTCTTT. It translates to CASSYMGGTEAFF.

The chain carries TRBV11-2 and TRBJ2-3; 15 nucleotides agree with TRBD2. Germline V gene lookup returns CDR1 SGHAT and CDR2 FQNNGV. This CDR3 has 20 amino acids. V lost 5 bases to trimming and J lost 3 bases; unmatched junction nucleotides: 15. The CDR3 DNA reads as TGTGCCAGCAGCGGACCGGGACTAGCGGGAGGAGGGGTCAAAACAGATACGCAGTATTTT. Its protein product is CASSGPGLAGGGVKTDTQYF.

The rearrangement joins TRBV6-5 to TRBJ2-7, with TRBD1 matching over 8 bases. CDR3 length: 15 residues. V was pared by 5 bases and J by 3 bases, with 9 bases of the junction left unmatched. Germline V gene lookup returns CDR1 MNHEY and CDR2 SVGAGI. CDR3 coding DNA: TGTGCCAGCAGTGGAGACAGGGGACAGGTCTACGAGCAGTACTTC. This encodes CASSGDRGQVYEQYF.

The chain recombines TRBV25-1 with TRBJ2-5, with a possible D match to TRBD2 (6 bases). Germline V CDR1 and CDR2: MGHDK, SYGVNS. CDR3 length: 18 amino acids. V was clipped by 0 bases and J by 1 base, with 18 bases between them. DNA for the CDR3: TGTGCCAGCAGTGAATATAGGAGGGTTGGGGCTCTCCAAGAGACCCAGTACTTC. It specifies CASSEYRRVGALQETQYF.

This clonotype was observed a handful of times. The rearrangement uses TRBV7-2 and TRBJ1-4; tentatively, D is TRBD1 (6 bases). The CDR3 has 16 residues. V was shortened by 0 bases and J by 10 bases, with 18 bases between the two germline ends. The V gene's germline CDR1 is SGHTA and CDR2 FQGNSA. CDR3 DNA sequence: TGTGCCAGCAGCTTAGCGGCCGGGGGCCTGGATGGAAAACTGTTTTTT. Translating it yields CASSLAAGGLDGKLFF. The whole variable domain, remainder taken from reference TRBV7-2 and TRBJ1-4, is GAGVSQSPSNKVTEKGKDVELRCDPISGHTALYWYRQSLGQGLEFLIYFQGNSAPDKSGLPSDRFSAERTGGSVSTLTIQRTQQEDSAVYLCASSLAAGGLDGKLFFGSGTQLSVL.

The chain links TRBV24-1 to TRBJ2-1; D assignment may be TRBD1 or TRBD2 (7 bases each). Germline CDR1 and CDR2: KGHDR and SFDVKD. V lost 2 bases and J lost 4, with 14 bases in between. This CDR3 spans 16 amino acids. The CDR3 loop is CATSDSPRGGYNEQFF. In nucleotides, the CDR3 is TGTGCCACCAGTGATTCCCCCAGGGGGGGTTACAATGAGCAGTTCTTC.

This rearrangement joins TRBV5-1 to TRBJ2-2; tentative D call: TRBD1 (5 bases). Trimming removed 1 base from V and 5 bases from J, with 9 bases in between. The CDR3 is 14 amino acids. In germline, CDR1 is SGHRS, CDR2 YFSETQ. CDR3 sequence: CASSLKGWTGELFF. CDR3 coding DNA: TGCGCCAGCAGCTTGAAGGGGTGGACCGGGGAGCTGTTTTTT.

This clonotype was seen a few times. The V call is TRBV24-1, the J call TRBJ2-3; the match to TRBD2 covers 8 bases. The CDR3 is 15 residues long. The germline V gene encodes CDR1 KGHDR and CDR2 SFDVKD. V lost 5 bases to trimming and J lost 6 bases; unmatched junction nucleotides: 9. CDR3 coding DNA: TGTGCCACCAGTGGGATAGCGGGAAATGGGGATACGCAGTATTTT. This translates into CATSGIAGNGDTQYF.

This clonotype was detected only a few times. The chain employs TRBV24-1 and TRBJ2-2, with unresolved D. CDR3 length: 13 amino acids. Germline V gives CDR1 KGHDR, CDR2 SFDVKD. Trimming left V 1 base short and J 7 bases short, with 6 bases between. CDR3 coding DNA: TGTGCCACCAGTGATTTCATCGGCGGGGAGCTGTTTTTT. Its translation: CATSDFIGGELFF.

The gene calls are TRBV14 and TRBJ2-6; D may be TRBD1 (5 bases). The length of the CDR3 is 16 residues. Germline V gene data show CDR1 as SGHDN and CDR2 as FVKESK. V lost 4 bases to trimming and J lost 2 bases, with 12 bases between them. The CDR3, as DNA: TGTGCCAGCAGCCCCGCCAGGGCTGCTGGGGCCAACGTCCTGACTTTC. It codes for CASSPARAAGANVLTF.

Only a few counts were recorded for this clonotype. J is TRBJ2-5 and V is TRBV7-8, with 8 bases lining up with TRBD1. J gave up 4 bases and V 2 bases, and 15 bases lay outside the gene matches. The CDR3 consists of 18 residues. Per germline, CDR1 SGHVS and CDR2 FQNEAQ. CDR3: CASSLRNKGQGDLETQYF. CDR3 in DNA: TGTGCCAGCAGCTTAAGGAATAAAGGACAGGGTGATTTAGAGACCCAGTACTTC.

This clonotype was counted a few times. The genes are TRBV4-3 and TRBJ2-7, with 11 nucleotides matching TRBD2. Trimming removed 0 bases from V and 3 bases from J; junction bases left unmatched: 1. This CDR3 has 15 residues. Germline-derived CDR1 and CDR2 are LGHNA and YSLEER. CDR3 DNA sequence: TGCGCCAGCAGCCAAGAGGGACTAGCGGACTACGAGCAGTACTTC. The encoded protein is CASSQEGLADYEQYF.

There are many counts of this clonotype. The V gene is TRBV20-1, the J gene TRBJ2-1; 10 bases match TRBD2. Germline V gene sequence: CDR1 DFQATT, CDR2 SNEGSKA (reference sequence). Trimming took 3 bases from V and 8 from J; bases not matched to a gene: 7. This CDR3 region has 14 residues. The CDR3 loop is CSASSSGSWDEQFF. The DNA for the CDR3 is TGCAGTGCTAGCTCTAGCGGGAGTTGGGATGAGCAGTTCTTC.

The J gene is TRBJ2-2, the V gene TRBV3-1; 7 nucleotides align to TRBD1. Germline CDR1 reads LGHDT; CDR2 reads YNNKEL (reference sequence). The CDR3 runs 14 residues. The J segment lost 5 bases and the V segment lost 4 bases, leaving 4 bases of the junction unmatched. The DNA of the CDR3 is TGTGCCAGCAGCCCGGGACAGCGGACCGGGGAGCTGTTTTTT. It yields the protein CASSPGQRTGELFF.

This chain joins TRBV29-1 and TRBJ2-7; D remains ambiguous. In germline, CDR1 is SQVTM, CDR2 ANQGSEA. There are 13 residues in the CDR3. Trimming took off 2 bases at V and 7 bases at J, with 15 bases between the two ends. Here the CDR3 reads CSVELASRYEQYF. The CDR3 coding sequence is TGCAGCGTTGAACTGGCGAGCCGGTATGAGCAGTACTTC.